This TCR beta chain was found in a study of blood T cell repertoires in COVID-19. The junction had 6 bases not matched to a gene; V was cut back by 5 bases and J by 5 bases. The CDR3 extends over 14 amino acids. Per the germline V gene, CDR1 is MNHEY and CDR2 is SVGEGT. Produced via immunoSEQ multiplex PCR; TCRdb's table is partial and in-frame only. The data contain 170,000 or so clones, about 88% of them singletons. V usage is TRBV6-2 or TRBV6-3 and J usage is TRBJ1-2; 9 bases line up with TRBD1. The sample was peripheral blood. The receptor comes from a man in his forties or fifties with active or convalescent COVID-19. Here the CDR3 DNA reads TGTGCCAGCAGTAGGGGGACAGGGTTATATGGCTACACCTTC. Its protein is CASSRGTGLYGYTF.